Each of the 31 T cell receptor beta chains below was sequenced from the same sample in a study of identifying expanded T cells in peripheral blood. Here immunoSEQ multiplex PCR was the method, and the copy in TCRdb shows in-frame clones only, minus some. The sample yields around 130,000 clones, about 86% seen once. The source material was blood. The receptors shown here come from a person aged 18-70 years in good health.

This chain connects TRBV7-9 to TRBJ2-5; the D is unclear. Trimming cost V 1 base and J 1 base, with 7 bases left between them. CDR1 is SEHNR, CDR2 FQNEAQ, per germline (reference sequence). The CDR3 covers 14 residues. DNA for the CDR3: TGTGCCAGCAGCTTAGTGGTAGCCCAAGAGACCCAGTACTTC. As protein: CASSLVVAQETQYF.

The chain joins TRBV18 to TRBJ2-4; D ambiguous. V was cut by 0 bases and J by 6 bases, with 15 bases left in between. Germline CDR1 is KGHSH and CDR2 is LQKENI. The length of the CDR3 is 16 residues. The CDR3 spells CASSPPVARTANIQYF. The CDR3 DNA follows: TGTGCCAGCTCACCACCGGTGGCTCGAACTGCAAACATTCAGTACTTC.

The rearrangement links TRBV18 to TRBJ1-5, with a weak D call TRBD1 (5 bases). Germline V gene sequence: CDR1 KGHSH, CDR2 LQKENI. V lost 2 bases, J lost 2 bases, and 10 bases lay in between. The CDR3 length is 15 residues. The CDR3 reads CASSPVRGGNQPQHF. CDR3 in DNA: TGTGCCAGCTCACCAGTTAGGGGAGGCAATCAGCCCCAGCATTTT. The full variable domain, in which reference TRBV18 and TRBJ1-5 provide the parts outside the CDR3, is NAGVMQNPRHLVRRRGQEARLRCSPMKGHSHVYWYRQLPEEGLKFMVYLQKENIIDESGMPKERFSAEFPKEGPSILRIQQVVRGDSAAYFCASSPVRGGNQPQHFGDGTRLSIL.

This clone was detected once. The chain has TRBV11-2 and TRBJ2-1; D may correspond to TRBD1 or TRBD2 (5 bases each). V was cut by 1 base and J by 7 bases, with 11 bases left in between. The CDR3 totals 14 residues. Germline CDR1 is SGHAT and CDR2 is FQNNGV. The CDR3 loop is CASSLAGAFNEQFF. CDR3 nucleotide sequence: TGTGCCAGCAGCTTAGCCGGGGCTTTTAATGAGCAGTTCTTC.

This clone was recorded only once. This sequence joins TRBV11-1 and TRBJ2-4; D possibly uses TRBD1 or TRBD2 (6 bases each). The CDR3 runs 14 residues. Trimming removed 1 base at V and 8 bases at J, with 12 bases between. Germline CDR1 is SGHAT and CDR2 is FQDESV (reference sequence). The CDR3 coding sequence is TGTGCCAGCAGCTTAGGCGGGACAAGAGACATTCAGTACTTC. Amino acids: CASSLGGTRDIQYF.

The CDR3 sequence is CASRGGVRDEQYF. DNA for the CDR3: TGTGCCAGCCGAGGGGGGGTCCGGGACGAGCAGTACTTC. This chain connects TRBV7-2 to TRBJ2-7; a weak D match, TRBD2 (7 bases). Trimming took 8 bases from V and 5 from J, leaving 16 bases between them. The germline V gene has CDR1 SGHTA and CDR2 FQGNSA. The CDR3 runs 13 residues.

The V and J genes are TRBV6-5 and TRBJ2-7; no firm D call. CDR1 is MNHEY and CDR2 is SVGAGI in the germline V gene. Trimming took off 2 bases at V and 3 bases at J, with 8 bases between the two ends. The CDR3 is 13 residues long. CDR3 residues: CASSYPGRYEQYF. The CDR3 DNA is TGTGCCAGCAGTTACCCCGGCCGCTACGAGCAGTACTTC.

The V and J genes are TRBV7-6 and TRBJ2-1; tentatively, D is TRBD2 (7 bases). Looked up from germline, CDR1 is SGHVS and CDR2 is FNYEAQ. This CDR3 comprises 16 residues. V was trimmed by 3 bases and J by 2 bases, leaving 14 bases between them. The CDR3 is CASSLERGGTYNEQFF. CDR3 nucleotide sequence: TGTGCCAGCAGCTTGGAGAGGGGGGGGACCTACAATGAGCAGTTCTTC.

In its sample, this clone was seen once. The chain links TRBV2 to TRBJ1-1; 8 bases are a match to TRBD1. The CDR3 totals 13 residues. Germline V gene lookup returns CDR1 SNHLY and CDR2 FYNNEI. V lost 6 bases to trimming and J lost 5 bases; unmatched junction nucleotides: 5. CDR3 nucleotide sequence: TGTGCCAGCAGATTGGACAGGGAGACTGAAGCTTTCTTT. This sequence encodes CASRLDRETEAFF.

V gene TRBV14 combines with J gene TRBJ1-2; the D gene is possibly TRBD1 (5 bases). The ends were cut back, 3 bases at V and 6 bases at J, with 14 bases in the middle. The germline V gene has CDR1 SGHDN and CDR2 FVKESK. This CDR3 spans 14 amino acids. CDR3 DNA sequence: TGTGCCAGCAGCCATGGTTTGGCAGGGAATGGCTACACCTTC. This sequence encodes CASSHGLAGNGYTF.

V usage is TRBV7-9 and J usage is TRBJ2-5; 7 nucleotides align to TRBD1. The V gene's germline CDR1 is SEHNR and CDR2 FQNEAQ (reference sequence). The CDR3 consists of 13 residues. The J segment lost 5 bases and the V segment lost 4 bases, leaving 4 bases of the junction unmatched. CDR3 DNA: TGTGCCAGCAGCTCGAAGACAGGGGAGACCCAGTACTTC. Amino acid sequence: CASSSKTGETQYF.

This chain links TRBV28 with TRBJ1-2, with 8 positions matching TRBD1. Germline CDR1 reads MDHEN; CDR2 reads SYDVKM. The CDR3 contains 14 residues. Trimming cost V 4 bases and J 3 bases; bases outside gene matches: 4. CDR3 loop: CASSYGQGDYGYTF. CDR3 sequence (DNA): TGTGCCAGCAGTTACGGACAGGGTGACTATGGCTACACCTTC.

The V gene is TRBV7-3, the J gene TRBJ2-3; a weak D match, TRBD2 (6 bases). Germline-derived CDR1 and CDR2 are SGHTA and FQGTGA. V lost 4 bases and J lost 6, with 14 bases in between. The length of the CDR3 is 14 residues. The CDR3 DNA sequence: TGTGCCAGCAGCTCCCGGCGGGGCCCGGATACGCAGTATTTT. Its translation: CASSSRRGPDTQYF.

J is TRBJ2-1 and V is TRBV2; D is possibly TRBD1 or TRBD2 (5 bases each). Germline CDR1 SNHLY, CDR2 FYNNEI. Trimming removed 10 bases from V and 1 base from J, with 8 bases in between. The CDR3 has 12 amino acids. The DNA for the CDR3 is TGTGCCACGGGACCGTCCTACAATGAGCAGTTCTTC. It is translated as CATGPSYNEQFF.

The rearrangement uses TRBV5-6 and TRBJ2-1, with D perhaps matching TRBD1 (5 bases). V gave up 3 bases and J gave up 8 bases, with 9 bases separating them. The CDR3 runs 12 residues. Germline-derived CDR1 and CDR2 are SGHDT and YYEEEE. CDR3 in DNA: TGTGCCAGCAGCTGGGGCGGTGATGAGCAGTTCTTC. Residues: CASSWGGDEQFF. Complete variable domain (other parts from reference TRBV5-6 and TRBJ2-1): DAGVTQSPTHLIKTRGQQVTLRCSPKSGHDTVSWYQQALGQGPQFIFQYYEEEERQRGNFPDRFSGHQFPNYSSELNVNALLLGDSALYLCASSWGGDEQFFGPGTRLTVL.

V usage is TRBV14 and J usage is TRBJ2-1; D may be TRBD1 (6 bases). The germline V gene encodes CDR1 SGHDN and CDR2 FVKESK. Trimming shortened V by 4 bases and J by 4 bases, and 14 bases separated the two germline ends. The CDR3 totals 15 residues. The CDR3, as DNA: TGTGCCAGCAGCCTATATGGACAGATGTACAATGAGCAGTTCTTC. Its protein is CASSLYGQMYNEQFF.

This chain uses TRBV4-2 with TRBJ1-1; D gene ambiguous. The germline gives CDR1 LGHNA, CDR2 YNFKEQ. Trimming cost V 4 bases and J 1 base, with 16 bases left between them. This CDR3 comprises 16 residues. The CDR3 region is CASSLSGTRANTEAFF. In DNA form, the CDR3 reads TGTGCCAGCAGCCTATCCGGCACACGGGCGAACACTGAAGCTTTCTTT.

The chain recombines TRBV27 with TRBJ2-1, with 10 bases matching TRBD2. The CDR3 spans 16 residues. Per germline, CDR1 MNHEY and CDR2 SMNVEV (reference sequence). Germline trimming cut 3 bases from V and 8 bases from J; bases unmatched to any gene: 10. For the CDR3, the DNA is TGTGCCAGCAGTTTTGGTGCTAGCGGGAGCCGGGATGAGCAGTTCTTC. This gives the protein CASSFGASGSRDEQFF.

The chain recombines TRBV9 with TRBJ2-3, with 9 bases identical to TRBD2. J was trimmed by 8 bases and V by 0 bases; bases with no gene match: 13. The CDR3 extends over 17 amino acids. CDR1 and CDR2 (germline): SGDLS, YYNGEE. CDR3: CASSVGLAGEPQGTQYF. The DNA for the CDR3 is TGTGCCAGCAGCGTAGGATTAGCGGGAGAGCCCCAGGGTACGCAGTATTTT. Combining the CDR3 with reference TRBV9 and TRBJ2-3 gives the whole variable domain DSGVTQTPKHLITATGQRVTLRCSPRSGDLSVYWYQQSLDQGLQFLIQYYNGEERAKGNILERFSAQQFPDLHSELNLSSLELGDSALYFCASSVGLAGEPQGTQYFGPGTRLTVL.

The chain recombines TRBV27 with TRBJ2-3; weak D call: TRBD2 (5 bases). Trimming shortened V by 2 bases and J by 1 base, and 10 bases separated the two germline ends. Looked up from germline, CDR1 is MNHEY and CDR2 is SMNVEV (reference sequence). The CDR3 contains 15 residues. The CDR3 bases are TGTGCCAGCAGTTTAAAGGGAGTGGGCACAGATACGCAGTATTTT. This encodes CASSLKGVGTDTQYF.

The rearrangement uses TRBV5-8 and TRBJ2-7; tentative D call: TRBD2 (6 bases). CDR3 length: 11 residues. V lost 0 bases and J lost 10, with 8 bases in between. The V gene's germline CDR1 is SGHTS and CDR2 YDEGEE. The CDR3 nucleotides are TGTGCCAGCAGCTTGGTCGGGAGACAGTACTTC. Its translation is CASSLVGRQYF.

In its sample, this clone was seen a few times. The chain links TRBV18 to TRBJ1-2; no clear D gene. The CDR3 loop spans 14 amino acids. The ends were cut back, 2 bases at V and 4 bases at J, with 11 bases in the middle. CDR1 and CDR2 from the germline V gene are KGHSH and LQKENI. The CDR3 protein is CASSPGPEVYGYTF. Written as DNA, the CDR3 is TGTGCCAGCTCACCAGGACCGGAGGTCTATGGCTACACCTTC. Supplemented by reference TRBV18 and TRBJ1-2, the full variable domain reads NAGVMQNPRHLVRRRGQEARLRCSPMKGHSHVYWYRQLPEEGLKFMVYLQKENIIDESGMPKERFSAEFPKEGPSILRIQQVVRGDSAAYFCASSPGPEVYGYTFGSGTRLTVV.

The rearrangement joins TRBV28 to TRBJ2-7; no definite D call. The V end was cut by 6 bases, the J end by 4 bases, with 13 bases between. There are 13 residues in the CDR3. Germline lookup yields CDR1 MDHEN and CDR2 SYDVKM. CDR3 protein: CASSSFGVYEQYF. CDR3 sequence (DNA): TGTGCCAGCAGCAGTTTTGGGGTATACGAGCAGTACTTC.

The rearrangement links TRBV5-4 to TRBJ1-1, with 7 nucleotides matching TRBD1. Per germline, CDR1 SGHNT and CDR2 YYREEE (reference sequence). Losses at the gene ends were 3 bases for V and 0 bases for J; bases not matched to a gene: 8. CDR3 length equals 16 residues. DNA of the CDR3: TGTGCCAGCAGCTCAGGGGGTTTGGGTATGAACACTGAAGCTTTCTTT. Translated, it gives CASSSGGLGMNTEAFF.

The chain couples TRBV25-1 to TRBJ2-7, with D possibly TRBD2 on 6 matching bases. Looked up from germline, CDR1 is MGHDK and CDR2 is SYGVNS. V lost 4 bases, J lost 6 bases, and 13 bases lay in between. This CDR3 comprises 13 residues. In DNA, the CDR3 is TGTGCCAGCAGTGCCCGGAGGGTATCCGAGCAGTACTTC. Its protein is CASSARRVSEQYF.

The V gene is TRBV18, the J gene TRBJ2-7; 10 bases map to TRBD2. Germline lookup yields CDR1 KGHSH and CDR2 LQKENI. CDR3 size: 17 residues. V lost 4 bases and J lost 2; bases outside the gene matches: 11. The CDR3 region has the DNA TGTGCCAGCTCACTCTGGGAGAGCGGGAGGGACGCCTACGAGCAGTACTTC. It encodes CASSLWESGRDAYEQYF.

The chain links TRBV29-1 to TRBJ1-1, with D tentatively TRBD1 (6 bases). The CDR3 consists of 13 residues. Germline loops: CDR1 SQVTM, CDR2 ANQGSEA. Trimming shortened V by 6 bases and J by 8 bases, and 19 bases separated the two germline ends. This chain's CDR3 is CSVSTRGAGEAFF. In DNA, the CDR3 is TGCAGCGTCTCCACCCGGGGGGCGGGGGAAGCTTTCTTT.

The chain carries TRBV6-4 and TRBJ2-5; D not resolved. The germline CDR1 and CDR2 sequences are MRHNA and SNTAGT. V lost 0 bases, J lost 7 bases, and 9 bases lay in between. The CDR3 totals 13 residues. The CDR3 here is CASSDSVGGTQYF. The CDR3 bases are TGTGCCAGCAGTGACTCGGTCGGTGGGACCCAGTACTTC.

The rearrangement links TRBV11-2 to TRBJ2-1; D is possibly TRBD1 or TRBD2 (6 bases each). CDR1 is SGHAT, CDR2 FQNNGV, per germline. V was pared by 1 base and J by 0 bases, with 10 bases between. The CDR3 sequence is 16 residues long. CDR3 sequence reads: CASSLGGGGSYNEQFF. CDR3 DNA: TGTGCCAGCAGCTTAGGAGGGGGAGGCTCCTACAATGAGCAGTTCTTC.

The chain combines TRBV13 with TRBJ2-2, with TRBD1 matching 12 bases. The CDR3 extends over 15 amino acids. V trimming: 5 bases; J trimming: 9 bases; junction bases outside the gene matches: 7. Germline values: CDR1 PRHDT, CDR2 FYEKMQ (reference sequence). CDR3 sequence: CASSPGTGGLRELFF. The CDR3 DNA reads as TGTGCCAGCAGCCCCGGGACAGGGGGCCTCAGGGAGCTGTTTTTT.

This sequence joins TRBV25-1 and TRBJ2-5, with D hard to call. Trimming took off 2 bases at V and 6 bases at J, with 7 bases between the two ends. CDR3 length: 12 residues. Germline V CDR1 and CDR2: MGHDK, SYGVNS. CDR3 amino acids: CASSEPEQTQYF. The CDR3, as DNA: TGTGCCAGCAGTGAACCAGAACAGACCCAGTACTTC.